This TCR beta chain comes out of a study of blood T cell repertoires in COVID-19. Study-level information: The United States, Italy and Spain provided the acute and convalescent COVID-19 samples.

TCRdb keeps only in-frame clones here, not all; method: immunoSEQ multiplex PCR. The sample shows 140,000 or so clones, roughly three quarters of them seen only once. This clone was counted between two and nine times. From germline, CDR1 is SGHRS and CDR2 YFSETQ. This CDR3 contains 15 residues. The junction had 4 bases not matched to a gene; V was cut back by 4 bases and J by 1 base. Input material: peripheral blood. The TCR sequence derives from a man aged 50 to 59 with active or convalescent COVID-19. The chain is built from TRBV5-1 and TRBJ2-5; TRBD1 matches at 10 bases. The CDR3 here is CASSGGQGPQETQYF. The CDR3 nucleotides read TGCGCCAGCAGCGGGGGACAGGGGCCCCAAGAGACCCAGTACTTC.